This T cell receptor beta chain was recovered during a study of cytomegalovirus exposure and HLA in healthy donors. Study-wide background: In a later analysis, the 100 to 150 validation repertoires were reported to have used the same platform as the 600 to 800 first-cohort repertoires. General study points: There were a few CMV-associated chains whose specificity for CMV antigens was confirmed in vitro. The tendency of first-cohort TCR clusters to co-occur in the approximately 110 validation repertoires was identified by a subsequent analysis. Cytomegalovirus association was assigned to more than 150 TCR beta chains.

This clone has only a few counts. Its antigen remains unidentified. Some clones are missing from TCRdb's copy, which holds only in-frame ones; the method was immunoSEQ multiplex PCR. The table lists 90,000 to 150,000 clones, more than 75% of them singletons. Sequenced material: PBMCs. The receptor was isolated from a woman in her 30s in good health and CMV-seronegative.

The CDR3 protein is CASRDRGRDEQYF. CDR3 sequence (DNA): TGTGCCAGTCGAGACAGGGGACGTGACGAGCAGTACTTC. V is TRBV19 and J is TRBJ2-7, with TRBD1 identical over 8 bases. The CDR3 spans 13 residues. V gave up 8 bases and J gave up 5 bases; unmatched junction bases: 8. The germline V gene has CDR1 LNHDA and CDR2 SQIVND (reference sequence).